The present TCR beta chain was sequenced within a study of CD8+ T cells in alopecia areata. This clone was found a few times. CDR3 length: 15 residues. V lost 3 bases to trimming and J lost 0 bases, with 9 bases between them. Looked up from germline, CDR1 is MGHRA and CDR2 is YSYEKL. Following RNA extraction, reverse transcription yielded cDNA that acted as the sequencing template. Clones were sequenced by immunoSEQ multiplex PCR, and TCRdb holds only the in-frame ones, with some missing. Found here are 130,000 to 150,000 clones, more than 55% of them singletons; the top ten hold 36%. The sample was CD8+ T cells sorted from blood. The chain is built from TRBV4-1 and TRBJ2-1; no reliable D call. The TCR sequence derives from a human donor in good health. The CDR3 reads CASSQKDLSYNEQFF. DNA for the CDR3: TGCGCCAGCAGCCAGAAGGACCTCTCCTACAATGAGCAGTTCTTC.